The clone carrying this T cell receptor (beta chain) has just one count. Its antigen remains unidentified. The data stem from a study of cytomegalovirus exposure and HLA in healthy donors. General study results and limits: Among TCR sequences, most were rare, though some public TCRs appeared in many donors. One later analysis, an examination of the 120 validation repertoires, found that first-cohort TCR clusters tended to co-occur in them. Reports described diagnosis of cytomegalovirus status by the classifier as highly specific and sensitive.

Generated by immunoSEQ multiplex PCR, the TCRdb table keeps only in-frame clones and is missing some. Counted here are about 78,000 clones, around 96% occurring once; the ten biggest clones make up around 1.6%. V lost 8 bases, J lost 2 bases, and 6 bases stayed unmatched. Germline V gene sequence: CDR1 PRHDT, CDR2 FYEKMQ (reference sequence). The CDR3 sequence is 14 residues long. The chain employs TRBV13 and TRBJ2-1, with 7 bases matching TRBD1. Sequencing was performed on PBMCs. This sequence was found in a man aged 18 to 29 in good health and CMV-seropositive. This CDR3 is CASGNRGTYNEQFF. The CDR3 DNA follows: TGTGCCAGCGGGAACAGGGGCACCTACAATGAGCAGTTCTTC.